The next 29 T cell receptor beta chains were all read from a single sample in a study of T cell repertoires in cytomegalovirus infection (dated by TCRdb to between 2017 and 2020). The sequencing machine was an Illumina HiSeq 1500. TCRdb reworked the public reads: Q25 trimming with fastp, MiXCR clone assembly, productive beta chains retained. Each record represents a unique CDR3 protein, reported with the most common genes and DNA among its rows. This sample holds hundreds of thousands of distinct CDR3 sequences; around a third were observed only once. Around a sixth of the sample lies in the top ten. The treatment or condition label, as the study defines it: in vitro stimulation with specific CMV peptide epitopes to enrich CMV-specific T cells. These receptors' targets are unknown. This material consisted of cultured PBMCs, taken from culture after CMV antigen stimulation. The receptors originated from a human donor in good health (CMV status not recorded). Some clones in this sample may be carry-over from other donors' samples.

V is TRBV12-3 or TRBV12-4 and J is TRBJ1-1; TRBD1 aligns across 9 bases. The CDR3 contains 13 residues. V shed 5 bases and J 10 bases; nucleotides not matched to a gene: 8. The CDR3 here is CASSPGTGLTAFF. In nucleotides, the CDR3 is TGTGCCAGCAGTCCCGGGACAGGGCTTACAGCTTTCTTT.

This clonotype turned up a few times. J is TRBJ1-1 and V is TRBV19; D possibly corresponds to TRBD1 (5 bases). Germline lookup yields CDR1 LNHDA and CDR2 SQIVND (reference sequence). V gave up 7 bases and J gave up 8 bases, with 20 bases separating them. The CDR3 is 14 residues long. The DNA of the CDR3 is TGTGCCAGTACCAAACCACAGGCTCACGCGGAAGCTTTCTTT. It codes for CASTKPQAHAEAFF.

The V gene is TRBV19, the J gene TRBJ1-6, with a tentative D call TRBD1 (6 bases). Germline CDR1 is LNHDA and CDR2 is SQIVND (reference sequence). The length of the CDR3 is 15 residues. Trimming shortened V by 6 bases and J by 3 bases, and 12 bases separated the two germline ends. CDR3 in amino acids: CASSRGQIYNSPLHF. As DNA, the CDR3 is TGTGCCAGTAGCCGCGGACAGATCTATAATTCACCCCTCCACTTT.

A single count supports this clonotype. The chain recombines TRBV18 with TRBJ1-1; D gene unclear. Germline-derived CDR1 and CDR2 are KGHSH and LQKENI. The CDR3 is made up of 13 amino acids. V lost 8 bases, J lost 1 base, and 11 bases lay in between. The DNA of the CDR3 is TGTGCCAGCGGGGTCCTGGGGAACACTGAAGCTTTCTTT. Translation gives CASGVLGNTEAFF.

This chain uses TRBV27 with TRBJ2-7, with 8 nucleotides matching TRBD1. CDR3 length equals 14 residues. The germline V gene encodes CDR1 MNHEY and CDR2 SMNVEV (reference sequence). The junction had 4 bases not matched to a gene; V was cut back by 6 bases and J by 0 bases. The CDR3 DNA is TGTGCCAGCAGGAGACAGGGGAGCTCCTACGAGCAGTACTTC. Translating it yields CASRRQGSSYEQYF.

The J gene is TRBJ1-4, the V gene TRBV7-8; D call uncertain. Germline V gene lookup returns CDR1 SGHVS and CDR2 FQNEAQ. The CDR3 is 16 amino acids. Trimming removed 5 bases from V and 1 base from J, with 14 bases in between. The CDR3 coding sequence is TGTGCCAGCAGCCTAGATCTGGGGAGAACTAATGAAAAACTGTTTTTT. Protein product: CASSLDLGRTNEKLFF.

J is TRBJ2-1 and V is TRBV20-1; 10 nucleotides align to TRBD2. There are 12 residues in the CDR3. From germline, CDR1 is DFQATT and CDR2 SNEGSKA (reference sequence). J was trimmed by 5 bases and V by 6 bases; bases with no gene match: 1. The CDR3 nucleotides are TGCAGTGCCACTAGCGGGGACAATGAGCAGTTCTTC. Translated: CSATSGDNEQFF.

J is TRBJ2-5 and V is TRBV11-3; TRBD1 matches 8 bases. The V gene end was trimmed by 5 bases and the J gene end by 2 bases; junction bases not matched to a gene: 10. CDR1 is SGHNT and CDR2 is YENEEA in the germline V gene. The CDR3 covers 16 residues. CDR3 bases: TGTGCCAGCAGCCTCGTGGGCGGACAGGGTCAAGAGACCCAGTACTTC. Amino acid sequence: CASSLVGGQGQETQYF. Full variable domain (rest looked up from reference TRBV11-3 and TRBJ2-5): EAGVVQSPRYKIIEKKQPVAFWCNPISGHNTLYWYLQNLGQGPELLIRYENEEAVDDSQLPKDRFSAERLKGVDSTLKIQPAELGDSAVYLCASSLVGGQGQETQYFGPGTRLLVL.

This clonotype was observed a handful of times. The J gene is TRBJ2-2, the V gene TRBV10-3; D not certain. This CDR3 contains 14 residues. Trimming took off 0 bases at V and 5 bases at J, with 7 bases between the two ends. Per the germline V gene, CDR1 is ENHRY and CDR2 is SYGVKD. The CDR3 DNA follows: TGTGCCATCAGTGAGTCGAAGACGACCGGGGAGCTGTTTTTT. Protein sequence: CAISESKTTGELFF.

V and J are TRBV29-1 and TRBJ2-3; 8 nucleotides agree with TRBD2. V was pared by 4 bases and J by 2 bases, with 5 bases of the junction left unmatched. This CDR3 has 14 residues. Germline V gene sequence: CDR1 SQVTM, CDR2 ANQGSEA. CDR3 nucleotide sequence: TGCAGCGTTGCGAGCGGGAGTATCACAGATACGCAGTATTTT. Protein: CSVASGSITDTQYF.

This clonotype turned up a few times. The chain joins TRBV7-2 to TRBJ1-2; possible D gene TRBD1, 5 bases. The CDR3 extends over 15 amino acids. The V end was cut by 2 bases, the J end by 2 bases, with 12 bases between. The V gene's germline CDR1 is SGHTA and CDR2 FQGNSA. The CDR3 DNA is TGTGCCAGCAGCTTACCGCAGGGTAGCAACTATGGCTACACCTTC. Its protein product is CASSLPQGSNYGYTF.

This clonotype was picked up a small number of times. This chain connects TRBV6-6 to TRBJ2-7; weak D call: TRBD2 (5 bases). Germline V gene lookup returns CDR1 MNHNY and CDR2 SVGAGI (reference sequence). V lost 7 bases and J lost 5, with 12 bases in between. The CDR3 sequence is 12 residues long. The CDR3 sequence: CASTFGENEQYF. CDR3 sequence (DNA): TGTGCCAGCACCTTTGGGGAGAACGAGCAGTACTTC.

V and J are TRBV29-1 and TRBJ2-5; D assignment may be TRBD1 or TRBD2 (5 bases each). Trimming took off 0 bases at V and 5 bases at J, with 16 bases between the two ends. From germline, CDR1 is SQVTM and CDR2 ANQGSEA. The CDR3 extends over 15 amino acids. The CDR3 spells CSVEDPGRRAETQYF. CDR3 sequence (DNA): TGCAGCGTTGAAGATCCGGGACGCCGGGCGGAGACCCAGTACTTC.

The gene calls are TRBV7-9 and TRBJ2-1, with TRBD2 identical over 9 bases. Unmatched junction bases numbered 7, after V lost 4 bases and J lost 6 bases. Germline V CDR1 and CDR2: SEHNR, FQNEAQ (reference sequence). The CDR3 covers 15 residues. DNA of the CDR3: TGTGCCAGCAGCTCCTGGCTAGCGGGAAGCAATGAGCAGTTCTTC. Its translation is CASSSWLAGSNEQFF. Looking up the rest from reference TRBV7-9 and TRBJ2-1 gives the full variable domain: DTGVSQNPRHKITKRGQNVTFRCDPISEHNRLYWYRQTLGQGPEFLTYFQNEAQLEKSRLLSDRFSAERPKGSFSTLEIQRTEQGDSAMYLCASSSWLAGSNEQFFGPGTRLTVL.

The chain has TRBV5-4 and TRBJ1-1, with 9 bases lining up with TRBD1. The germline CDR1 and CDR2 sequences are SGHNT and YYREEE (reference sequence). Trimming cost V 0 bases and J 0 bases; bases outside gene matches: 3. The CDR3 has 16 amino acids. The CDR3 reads CASSLGQGELNTEAFF. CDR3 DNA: TGTGCCAGCAGCTTGGGACAGGGGGAGTTGAACACTGAAGCTTTCTTT. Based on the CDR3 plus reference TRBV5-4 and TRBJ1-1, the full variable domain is ETGVTQSPTHLIKTRGQQVTLRCSSQSGHNTVSWYQQALGQGPQFIFQYYREEENGRGNFPPRFSGLQFPNYSSELNVNALELDDSALYLCASSLGQGELNTEAFFGQGTRLTVV.

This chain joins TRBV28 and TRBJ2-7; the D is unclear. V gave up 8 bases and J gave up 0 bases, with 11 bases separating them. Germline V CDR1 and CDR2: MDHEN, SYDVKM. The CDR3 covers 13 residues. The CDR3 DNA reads TGTGCCAGCGTTTCGACGAGCTCCTACGAGCAGTACTTC. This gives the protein CASVSTSSYEQYF.

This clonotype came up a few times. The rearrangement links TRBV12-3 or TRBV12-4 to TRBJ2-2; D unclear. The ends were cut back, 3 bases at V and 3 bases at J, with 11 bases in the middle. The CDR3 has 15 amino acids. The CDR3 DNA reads TGTGCCAGCAGTTTGACACTCGACGACACCGGGGAGCTGTTTTTT. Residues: CASSLTLDDTGELFF.

Written as DNA, the CDR3 is TGTGCCAGCAAAGCTGGGCGGGGGATTGACACTGAAGCTTTCTTT. Translated, it gives CASKAGRGIDTEAFF. This chain links TRBV6-1 with TRBJ1-1; D is perhaps TRBD1 (5 bases). The germline CDR1 and CDR2 sequences are MNHNS and SASEGT. V lost 7 bases to trimming and J lost 3 bases, with 18 bases between them. This CDR3 is 15 amino acids long.

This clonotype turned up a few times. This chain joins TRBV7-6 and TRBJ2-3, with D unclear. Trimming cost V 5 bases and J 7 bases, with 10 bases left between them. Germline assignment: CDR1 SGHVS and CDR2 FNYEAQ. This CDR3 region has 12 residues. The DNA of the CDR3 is TGTGCCAGCAGCCCTGACTCGAATACGCAGTATTTT. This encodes CASSPDSNTQYF.

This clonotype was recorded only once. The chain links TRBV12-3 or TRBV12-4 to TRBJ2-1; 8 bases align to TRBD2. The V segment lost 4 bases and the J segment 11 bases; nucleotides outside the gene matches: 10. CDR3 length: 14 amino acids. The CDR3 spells CASSSSGLNDQQFF. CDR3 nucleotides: TGTGCCAGCAGTTCTAGCGGGCTCAACGACCAGCAGTTCTTC.

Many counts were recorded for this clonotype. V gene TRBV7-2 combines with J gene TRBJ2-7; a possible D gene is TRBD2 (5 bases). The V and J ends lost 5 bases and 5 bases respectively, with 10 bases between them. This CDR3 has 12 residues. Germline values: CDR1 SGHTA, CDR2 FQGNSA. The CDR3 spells CASSMDWHEQYF. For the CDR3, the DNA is TGTGCCAGCAGCATGGACTGGCACGAGCAGTACTTC.

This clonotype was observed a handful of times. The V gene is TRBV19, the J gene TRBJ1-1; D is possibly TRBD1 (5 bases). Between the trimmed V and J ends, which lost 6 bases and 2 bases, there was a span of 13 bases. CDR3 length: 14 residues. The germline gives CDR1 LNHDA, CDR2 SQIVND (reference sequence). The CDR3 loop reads CASSRGRSNTEAFF. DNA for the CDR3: TGTGCCAGTAGCCGGGGACGGTCAAACACTGAAGCTTTCTTT.

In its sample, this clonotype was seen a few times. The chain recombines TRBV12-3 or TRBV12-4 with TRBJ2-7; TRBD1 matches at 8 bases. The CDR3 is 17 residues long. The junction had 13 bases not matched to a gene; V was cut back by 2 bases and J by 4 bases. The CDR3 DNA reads TGTGCCAGCAGTTTATTGACCAAATCCAGGGGGCTTTACGAGCAGTACTTC. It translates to CASSLLTKSRGLYEQYF.

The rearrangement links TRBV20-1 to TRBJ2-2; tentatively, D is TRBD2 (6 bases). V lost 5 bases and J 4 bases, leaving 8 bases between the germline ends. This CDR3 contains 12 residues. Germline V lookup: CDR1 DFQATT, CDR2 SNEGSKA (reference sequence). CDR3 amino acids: CSARDSTGELFF. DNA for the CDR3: TGCAGTGCTCGGGACTCCACCGGGGAGCTGTTTTTT.

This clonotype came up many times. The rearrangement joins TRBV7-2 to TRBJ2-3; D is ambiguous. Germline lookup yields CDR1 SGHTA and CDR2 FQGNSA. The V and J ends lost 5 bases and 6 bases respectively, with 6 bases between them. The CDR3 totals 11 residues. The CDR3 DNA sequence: TGTGCCAGCAGCCCCGCGGATACGCAGTATTTT. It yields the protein CASSPADTQYF.

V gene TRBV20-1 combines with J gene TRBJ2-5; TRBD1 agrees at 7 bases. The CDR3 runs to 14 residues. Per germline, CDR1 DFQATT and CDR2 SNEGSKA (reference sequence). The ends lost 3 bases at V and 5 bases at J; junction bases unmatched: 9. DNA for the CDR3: TGCAGTGCTAGGGTTCCAGGACAGGAGGAGACCCAGTACTTC. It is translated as CSARVPGQEETQYF.

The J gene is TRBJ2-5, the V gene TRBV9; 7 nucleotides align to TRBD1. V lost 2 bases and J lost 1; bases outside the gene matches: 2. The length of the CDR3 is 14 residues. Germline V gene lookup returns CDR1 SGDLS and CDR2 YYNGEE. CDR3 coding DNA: TGTGCCAGCAGCGTCAGGGGGAGCCAAGAGACCCAGTACTTC. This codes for CASSVRGSQETQYF.

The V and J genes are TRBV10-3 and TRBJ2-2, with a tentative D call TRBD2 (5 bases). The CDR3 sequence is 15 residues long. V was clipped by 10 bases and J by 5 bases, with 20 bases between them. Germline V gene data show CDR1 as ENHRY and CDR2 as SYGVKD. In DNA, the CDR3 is TGTGCCACCGGAGACGGGCCAGCGGAAACCGGGGAGCTGTTTTTT. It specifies CATGDGPAETGELFF.

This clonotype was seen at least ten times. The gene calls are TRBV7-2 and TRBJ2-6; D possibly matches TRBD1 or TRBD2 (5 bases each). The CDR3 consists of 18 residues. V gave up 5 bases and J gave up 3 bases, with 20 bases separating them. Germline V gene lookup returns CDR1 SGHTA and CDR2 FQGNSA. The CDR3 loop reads CASSERGVTPFGANVLTF. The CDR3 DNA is TGTGCCAGCAGCGAACGAGGGGTCACCCCTTTTGGGGCCAACGTCCTGACTTTC.